The rows below give T cell receptor beta chains drawn from one sample of a study of cytomegalovirus exposure and HLA in healthy donors. The data were produced by immunoSEQ multiplex PCR, yet TCRdb's version contains in-frame clones alone and is incomplete. The sample holds some 70,000 clones; roughly four fifths are singletons and the top ten take around 6.3%. The specimen sequenced was PBMCs. These receptors were taken from a human donor in good health. Both conserved end residues are part of each CDR3. A D gene is named only where the DNA matches it firmly. Part of the rows lack a size; the others show once, few, many or a class for expanded clones.

V	size	D	length	J	CDR3	DNA
TRBV7-3	once	TRBD2	15	TRBJ2-2	CASSPGTTNTGELFF	TGTGCCAGCAGCCCCGGGACTACGAACACCGGGGAGCTGTTTTTT
TRBV6-1	.	.	15	TRBJ2-3	CASSPLGGGTDTQYF	TGTGCCAGCAGCCCCCTGGGCGGGGGCACAGATACGCAGTATTTT
TRBV5-1	.	.	13	TRBJ2-3	CASSLVSTDTQYF	TGCGCCAGCAGCTTGGTATCTACAGATACGCAGTATTTT
TRBV2	.	.	15	TRBJ1-1	CASSEGTGRSPEAFF	TGTGCCAGCAGTGAGGGTACAGGGCGTAGTCCTGAAGCTTTCTTT
TRBV6-6	once	TRBD1	15	TRBJ1-4	CASRHLGQGREKLFF	TGTGCCAGCAGACACCTGGGACAGGGTCGGGAAAAACTGTTTTTT
TRBV14	.	.	13	TRBJ2-1	CASSQVRGNEQFF	TGTGCCAGCAGCCAAGTAAGGGGCAATGAGCAGTTCTTC
TRBV4-1	.	.	14	TRBJ2-7	CASSQGRGSYEQYF	TGCGCCAGCAGCCAAGGCAGGGGCTCCTACGAGCAGTACTTC
TRBV7-2	.	TRBD1	16	TRBJ2-5	CASSSGTGVGQETQYF	TGTGCCAGCAGCTCCGGGACAGGGGTTGGGCAAGAGACCCAGTACTTC
TRBV29-1	.	TRBD1	13	TRBJ1-2	CSAPRQGASGYTF	TGCAGCGCTCCACGACAGGGGGCGAGCGGCTACACCTTC
TRBV2	.	TRBD1	15	TRBJ1-1	CASREYRGPGTEAFF	TGTGCCAGCAGAGAGTACAGGGGGCCAGGCACTGAAGCTTTCTTT
TRBV7-6	.	.	14	TRBJ2-3	CASSLVQSTDTQYF	TGTGCCAGCAGCTTAGTACAGAGCACAGATACGCAGTATTTT
TRBV7-8	once	.	17	TRBJ2-1	CASSFKSRGRTDNEQFF	TGTGCCAGCAGCTTTAAATCACGGGGAAGAACGGACAATGAGCAGTTCTTC
TRBV28	once	.	19	TRBJ1-6	CASSSSLGQQTHPNSPLHF	TGTGCCAGCAGTTCTTCATTAGGACAGCAAACGCATCCTAATTCACCCCTCCACTTT
TRBV30	.	.	15	TRBJ2-3	CAWSLQLGRTDTQYF	TGTGCCTGGAGCCTCCAACTAGGAAGGACAGATACGCAGTATTTT
TRBV5-4	.	TRBD1	14	TRBJ1-1	CASSIRQGNTEAFF	TGTGCCAGCAGCATCCGACAGGGGAACACTGAAGCTTTCTTT
TRBV5-1	.	TRBD1	15	TRBJ2-7	CASSSAGTGPYEQYF	TGCGCCAGCAGCTCGGCCGGGACAGGGCCATACGAGCAGTACTTC
TRBV5-1	once	.	16	TRBJ2-6	CASSPPRASGANVLTF	TGCGCCAGCAGCCCGCCCAGGGCCTCTGGGGCCAACGTCCTGACTTTC
TRBV11-2	.	.	12	TRBJ1-5	CASSGDYGTAHF	TGTGCCAGCAGCGGGGACTACGGGACGGCACATTTT
TRBV28	.	.	16	TRBJ2-6	CASREGGGSGANVLTF	TGTGCCAGCAGAGAGGGGGGAGGGTCTGGGGCCAACGTCCTGACTTTC
TRBV19	few	.	16	TRBJ1-4	CASSPPRRRLNEKLFF	TGTGCCAGTAGTCCCCCGCGCCGTCGACTTAATGAAAAACTGTTTTTT
TRBV23-1	.	.	16	TRBJ2-1	CASSQSQESSYNEQFF	TGCGCCAGCAGTCAATCCCAAGAGAGCTCCTACAATGAGCAGTTCTTC
TRBV14	.	.	13	TRBJ2-5	CASSQDLGLTQYF	TGTGCCAGCAGCCAAGATCTTGGCTTGACCCAGTACTTC
TRBV19	.	TRBD2	18	TRBJ2-3	CASSMTSGGADHTDTQYF	TGTGCCAGTAGTATGACTAGCGGGGGCGCGGATCACACAGATACGCAGTATTTT
TRBV5-8	.	.	15	TRBJ1-1	CASSLGHASNTEAFF	TGTGCCAGCAGCTTGGGACACGCGTCTAACACTGAAGCTTTCTTT
TRBV7-2	.	.	14	TRBJ1-3	CASSQGLSGNTIYF	TGTGCCAGCAGCCAAGGACTCTCTGGAAACACCATATATTTT
TRBV6-1	.	.	15	TRBJ2-7	CASSAGLVRSYEQYF	TGTGCCAGCAGTGCGGGGTTGGTCCGATCCTACGAGCAGTACTTC
TRBV5-1	.	.	11	TRBJ2-5	CASSSKETQYF	TGCGCCAGCAGCTCTAAAGAGACCCAGTACTTC